This T cell receptor beta chain is drawn from a study of CD8+CD57+ T cells in acquired aplastic anemia. Across the whole study: The DNA of sorted CD4+ and CD8+ cells averaged roughly 3.2 ug. Broader study findings: Twenty-nine shared CD8+ CDR3s appeared highly expressed within patients' immunodominant clones.

CDR3 and TCR beta VDJ profiling relied on genomic DNA as the template. Using its own MiXCR run on the reads, TCRdb lists one record per CDR3 protein. The sample lists some 160,000 distinct CDR3 sequences; less than 50% were seen once. This clonotype was seen at least ten times. Its cognate antigen is unknown. CD8+CD57+ cell expansion had been shown by flow cytometry in patients chosen for sequencing. Severe acquired aplastic anemia was diagnosed in all patients. No therapy was given to patients before blood sampling. The source of this sequence is a human donor with aplastic anemia. Sequenced: sorted CD4+, CD8+, or CD8+CD57+ T cells (not recorded which) from PBMCs.

CDR3 region: CATSDLNSYEQYF. As DNA, the CDR3 is TGTGCCACCAGTGATTTAAACTCCTACGAGCAGTACTTC. The chain couples TRBV24-1 to TRBJ2-7; D is undetermined. Germline V lookup: CDR1 KGHDR, CDR2 SFDVKD. V lost 1 base and J lost 0, with 3 bases in between. CDR3 length: 13 residues.